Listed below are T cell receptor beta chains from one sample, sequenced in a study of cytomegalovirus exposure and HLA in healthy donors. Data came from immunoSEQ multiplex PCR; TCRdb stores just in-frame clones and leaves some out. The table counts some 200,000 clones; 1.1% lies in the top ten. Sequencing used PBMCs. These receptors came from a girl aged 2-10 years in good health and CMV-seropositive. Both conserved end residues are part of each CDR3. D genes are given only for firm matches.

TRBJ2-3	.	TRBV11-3	TGTGCCAGCAGCTTAGGTCTTATGCGAGGGTTCGGAGATACGCAGTATTTT	CASSLGLMRGFGDTQYF
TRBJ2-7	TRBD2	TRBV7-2	TGTGCCAGCAGCTTAACGCGGGAGAAGCACGAGCAGTACTTC	CASSLTREKHEQYF
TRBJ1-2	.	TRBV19	TGTGCCAGTAGTGCGGGGATAAATGGCTACACCTTC	CASSAGINGYTF
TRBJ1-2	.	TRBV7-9	TGTGCCAGCAGCTTATCCCTAACAGGGATCAACTATGGCTACACCTTC	CASSLSLTGINYGYTF
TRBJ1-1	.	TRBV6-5	TGTGCCAGCAGTTACAAGAGGGTTGGGACTGAAGCTTTCTTT	CASSYKRVGTEAFF
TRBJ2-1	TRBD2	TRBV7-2	TGTGCCAGCAGCTTAGTTAGCGGGAGGGTATCCTACAATGAGCAGTTCTTC	CASSLVSGRVSYNEQFF
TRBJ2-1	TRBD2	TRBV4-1	TGCGCCAGCAGCCAAGAAGCTAGCGGGTACAATGAGCAGTTCTTC	CASSQEASGYNEQFF
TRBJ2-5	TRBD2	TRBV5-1	TGCGCCAGCAGCTTGGGGGCTAGCGGGAAAGAGACCCAGTACTTC	CASSLGASGKETQYF
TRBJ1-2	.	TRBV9	TGTGCCAGCAGCGTGTCTCTGCTGTCCGGGACACCTTTTAACTATGGCTACACCTTC	CASSVSLLSGTPFNYGYTF
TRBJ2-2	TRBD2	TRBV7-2	TGTGCCAGCAGCCCTAGGGGGACTAGCACGACCGGGGAGCTGTTTTTT	CASSPRGTSTTGELFF
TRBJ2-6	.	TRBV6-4	TGTGCCAGCAGTGCCACCACTTTACCTGGGGCCAACGTCCTGACTTTC	CASSATTLPGANVLTF
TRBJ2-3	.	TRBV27	TGTGCCAGCAGTTTCCGCGGCAGGGGAGAAACAGATACGCAGTATTTT	CASSFRGRGETDTQYF
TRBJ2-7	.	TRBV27	TGTGCCAGCAGTCCGGTCCAGCGGAGCTCCTACGAGCAGTACTTC	CASSPVQRSSYEQYF
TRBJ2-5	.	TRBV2	TGTGCCAGCACTCGGGATGCAGGGAGGGAGACCCAGTACTTC	CASTRDAGRETQYF
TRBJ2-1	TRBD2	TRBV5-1	TGCGCCAGCAGCTTCTTCCGGGGGGACTCGGATGAGCAGTTCTTC	CASSFFRGDSDEQFF
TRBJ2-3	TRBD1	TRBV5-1	TGCGCCAGTATACCGACAGGGGAAACAGATACGCAGTATTTT	CASIPTGETDTQYF
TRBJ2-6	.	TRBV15	TGTGCCACCAGCAGAGATCTAAGAAACTCTGGGGCCAACGTCCTGACTTTC	CATSRDLRNSGANVLTF
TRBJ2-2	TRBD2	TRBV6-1	TGTGCCAGCAGTGAAGCTAGCGGGAGCACCGGGGAGCTGTTTTTT	CASSEASGSTGELFF
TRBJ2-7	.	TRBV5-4	TGTGCCAGCAGCTTTCCCGGGACTGGGAAATACGAGCAGTACTTC	CASSFPGTGKYEQYF
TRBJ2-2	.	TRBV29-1	TGCAGCGTTGAAGGGAGGCTAAACACCGGGGAGCTGTTTTTT	CSVEGRLNTGELFF
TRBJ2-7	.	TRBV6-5	TGTGCCAGCACTACCTCAGGGAGGAGCTCCTACGAGCAGTACTTC	CASTTSGRSSYEQYF
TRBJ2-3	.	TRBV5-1	TGCGCCAGCAGCTTGGAAGGGGTCCCCACAGATACGCAGTATTTT	CASSLEGVPTDTQYF
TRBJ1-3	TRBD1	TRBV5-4	TGTGCCAGCAGCCTGACAGGGTCTGGAAACACCATATATTTT	CASSLTGSGNTIYF
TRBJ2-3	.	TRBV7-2	TGTGCCAGCAGCCCCCCGGGACTTTCCCCCACAGATACGCAGTATTTT	CASSPPGLSPTDTQYF
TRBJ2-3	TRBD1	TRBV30	TGTGCCTGGAGTCCCCCCGCTCCGGGACAGGGGACAGATACGCAGTATTTT	CAWSPPAPGQGTDTQYF
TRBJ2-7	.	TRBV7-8	TGTGCCAGCAGCTTAGCCGGTCTAGCGAGGAACTACGAGCAGTACTTC	CASSLAGLARNYEQYF
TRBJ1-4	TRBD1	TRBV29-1	TGCAGCGTCGGGACAGTAAGTGAAAAACTGTTTTTT	CSVGTVSEKLFF
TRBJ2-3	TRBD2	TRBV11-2	TGTGCCAGCAGCTTAACTAGCGGGAGCACAGATACGCAGTATTTT	CASSLTSGSTDTQYF
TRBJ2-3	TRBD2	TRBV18	TGTGCCAGCTCACTAGCGGGAGTACGAACAGATACGCAGTATTTT	CASSLAGVRTDTQYF
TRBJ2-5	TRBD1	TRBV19	TGTGCCAGTACCCCGACAGGGGGCGAGACCCAGTACTTC	CASTPTGGETQYF
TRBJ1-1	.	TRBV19	TGTGCCAGTACCGGGGGGGGAGGTGAGGCTTTCTTT	CASTGGGGEAFF
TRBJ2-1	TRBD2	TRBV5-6	TGTGCCAGCAGCCGACTAGCCGTCTACAATGAGCAGTTCTTC	CASSRLAVYNEQFF
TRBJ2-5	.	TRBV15	TGTGCCACCAGCCTCCCTAGCTCTCGGGAGACCCAGTACTTC	CATSLPSSRETQYF
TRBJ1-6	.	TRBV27	TGTGCCAGCAGTTTCCGGGGGAATTCACCCCTCCACTTT	CASSFRGNSPLHF
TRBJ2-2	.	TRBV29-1	TGCAGCGTCCTCCTACCCCTCACCGGGGAGCTGCTTTTT	CSVLLPLTGELLF
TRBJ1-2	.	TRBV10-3	TGTGCCATCAGTGAGTGGGGGCTCTATGGCTACACCTTC	CAISEWGLYGYTF
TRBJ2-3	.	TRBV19	TGTGCCAGTAGTGACGATCTAGCGTTGATAAGCACAGATACGCAGTATTTT	CASSDDLALISTDTQYF
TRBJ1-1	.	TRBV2	TGTGCCAGCCCCTTCGACAGCCTGCGGAACACTGAAGCTTTCTTT	CASPFDSLRNTEAFF
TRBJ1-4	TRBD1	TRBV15	TGTGCCACCAGCAGATCAGGGGGATCTACTAATGAAAAACTGTTTTTT	CATSRSGGSTNEKLFF
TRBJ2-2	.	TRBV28	TGTGCCAGCAGTTTAGTCAGATCGAACACCGGGGAGCTGTTTTTT	CASSLVRSNTGELFF
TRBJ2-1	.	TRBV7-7	TGTGCCAGCTCCAAGGGGCCCGATAATGAGCAGTTCTTC	CASSKGPDNEQFF
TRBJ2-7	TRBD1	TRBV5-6	TGTGCCAGCAGCCTCGGGGGACAGGGCCACGAGCAGTACTTC	CASSLGGQGHEQYF
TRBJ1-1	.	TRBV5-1	TGCGCCAGCAGCTTGGGGGGAGGAAGGACTGAAGCTTTCTTT	CASSLGGGRTEAFF
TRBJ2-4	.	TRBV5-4	TGTGCCAGCAGCTTGCAGGATTCCAGGAACATTCAGTACTTC	CASSLQDSRNIQYF
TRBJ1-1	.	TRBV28	TGTGCCAGCGACGACAGGACTTCCACTGAAGCTTTCTTT	CASDDRTSTEAFF
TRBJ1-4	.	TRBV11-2	TGTGCCAGCAGCTTTGGCTCCAGGATTTGGGAAAAACTGTTTTTT	CASSFGSRIWEKLFF
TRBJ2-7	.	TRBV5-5	TGTGCCAGCAGCTTGCCCAGCTCCTACGAGCAGTACTTC	CASSLPSSYEQYF
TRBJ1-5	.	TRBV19	TGTGCCAGTAGTATCTCGGGCAGGGGTCTAAGGAAGCCCCAGCATTTT	CASSISGRGLRKPQHF
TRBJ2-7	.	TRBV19	TGTGCCACAAAAGGACAGTCTGATCTCTACGAGCAGTACTTC	CATKGQSDLYEQYF